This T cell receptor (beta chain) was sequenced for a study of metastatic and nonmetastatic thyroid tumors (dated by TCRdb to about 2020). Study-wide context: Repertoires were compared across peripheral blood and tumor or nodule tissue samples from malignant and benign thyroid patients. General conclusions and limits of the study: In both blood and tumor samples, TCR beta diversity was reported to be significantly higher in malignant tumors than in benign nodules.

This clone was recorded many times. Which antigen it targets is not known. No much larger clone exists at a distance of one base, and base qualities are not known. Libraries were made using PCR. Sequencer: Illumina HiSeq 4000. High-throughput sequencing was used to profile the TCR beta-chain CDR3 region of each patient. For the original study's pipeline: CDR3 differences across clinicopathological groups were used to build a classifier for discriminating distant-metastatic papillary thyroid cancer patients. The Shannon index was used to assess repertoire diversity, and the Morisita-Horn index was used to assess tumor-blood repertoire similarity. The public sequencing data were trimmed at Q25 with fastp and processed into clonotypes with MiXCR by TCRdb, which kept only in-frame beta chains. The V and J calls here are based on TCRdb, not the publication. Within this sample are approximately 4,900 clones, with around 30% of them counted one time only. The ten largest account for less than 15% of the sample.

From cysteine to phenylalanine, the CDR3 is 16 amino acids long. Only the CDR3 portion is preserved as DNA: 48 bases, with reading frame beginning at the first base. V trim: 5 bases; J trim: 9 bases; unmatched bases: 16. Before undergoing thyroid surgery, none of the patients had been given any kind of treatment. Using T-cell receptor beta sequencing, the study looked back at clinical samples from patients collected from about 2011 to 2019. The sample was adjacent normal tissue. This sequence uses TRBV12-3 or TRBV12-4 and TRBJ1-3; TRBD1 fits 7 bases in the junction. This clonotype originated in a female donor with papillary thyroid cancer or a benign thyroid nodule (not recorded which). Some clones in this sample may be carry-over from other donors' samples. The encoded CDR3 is CASSPRRDRAPVTIYF. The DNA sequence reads TGTGCCAGCAGTCCAAGGAGGGACAGAGCCCCTGTCACCATATATTTT.